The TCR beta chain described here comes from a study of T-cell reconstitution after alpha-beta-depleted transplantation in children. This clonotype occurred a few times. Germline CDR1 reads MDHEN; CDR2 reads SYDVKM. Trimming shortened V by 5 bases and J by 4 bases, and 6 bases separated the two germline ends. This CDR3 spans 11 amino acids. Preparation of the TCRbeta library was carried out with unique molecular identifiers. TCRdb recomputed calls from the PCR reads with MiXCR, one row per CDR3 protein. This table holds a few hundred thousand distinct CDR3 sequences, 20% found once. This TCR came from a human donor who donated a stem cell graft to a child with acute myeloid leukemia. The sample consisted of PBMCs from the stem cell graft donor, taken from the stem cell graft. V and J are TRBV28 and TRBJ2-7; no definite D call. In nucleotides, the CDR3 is TGTGCCAGCAGTAGGTTTTACGAGCAGTACTTC. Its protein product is CASSRFYEQYF.